A single T cell receptor (beta chain) is shown here with its context. There are 12 residues in the CDR3. Trimming removed 1 base at V and 6 bases at J, with 7 bases between. The germline V gene encodes CDR1 SGHNT and CDR2 YYREEE (reference sequence). The sample originates from a study of blood T cell repertoires in COVID-19. Background on the study: Italy, Spain and the United States were the sources of the convalescent and acute COVID-19 samples. Sample material is recorded as cDNA or gDNA derived from T cells, B-cell-depleted T cells, or PBMCs.

Clones were sequenced by immunoSEQ multiplex PCR, and TCRdb holds only the in-frame ones, with some missing. The sample consists of roughly 250,000 clones, about 79% of them appearing once. Sequencing was done on a sample of peripheral blood. The source of this sequence is an elderly woman with acute or convalescent COVID-19. This chain joins TRBV5-4 and TRBJ1-2; D is undetermined. The CDR3 region is CASSLTADGYTF. In nucleotides, the CDR3 is TGTGCCAGCAGCTTGACAGCTGATGGCTACACCTTC. Looking up the rest from reference TRBV5-4 and TRBJ1-2 gives the full variable domain: ETGVTQSPTHLIKTRGQQVTLRCSSQSGHNTVSWYQQALGQGPQFIFQYYREEENGRGNFPPRFSGLQFPNYSSELNVNALELDDSALYLCASSLTADGYTFGSGTRLTVV.